This TCR beta chain was observed in a study of CD8+ T cells in alopecia areata (dated by TCRdb to the late 2010s). About the full investigation: The treated patients, all with moderate-to-severe alopecia areata, were enrolled in an open-label pilot trial of oral tofacitinib given at 5 to 10 mg twice daily. Scalp tissue and sorted CD4+ and CD8+ peripheral blood T cells from patchy and totalis/universalis alopecia areata patients and from healthy controls were covered by human TCRbeta sequencing. RNA was obtained with the PAXgene miRNA kit for fixed scalp, the miRNeasy kit for PBMCs, and the RNeasy kit for mouse skin. Disease severity in treated patients was measured with the SALT score, which quantifies the percentage of affected scalp surface area. Biopsies were taken from tofacitinib-treated patients at baseline and at 4 and 24 weeks of treatment, and a later scalp biopsy was taken in several of the tofacitinib-treated patients. Patients stayed on tofacitinib for 6 to 18 months and then had 6 months of follow-up off drug so that delayed response and recurrence could be assessed. immunoSEQ multiplex PCR using 35 Vbeta forward primers and 13 Jbeta reverse primers was used to amplify TCRbeta CDR3 regions. The study used high-throughput TCRbeta sequencing to examine T cell clonal expansion in alopecia areata, in both the C3H/HeJ mouse model and human patients. Scalp clonality was compared among normal scalp (n=4), patchy alopecia areata scalp (n=8), and alopecia totalis/universalis scalp (n=8). Points the paper makes about the study in general: The treated cohort was small, with a single nonresponder, so links between baseline CD8+ expansion and response need larger studies. Unlike mouse skin, where gammadelta T cells dominate, normal human skin contains resident alphabeta T cells that get sequenced too, which complicates analysis of the scalp TCR repertoire. Lesional scalp, especially in alopecia totalis/universalis, showed higher clonality and more expanded CD8+ clones than normal scalp, suggesting antigenic drive. Shared TCR sequences between patients were less evident than in mice, which may be partly attributable to HLA diversity in the patient population. During tofacitinib treatment, many expanded lesional clones stuck around in both scalp and blood, and this persistence may partly explain why relapse happens after treatment is stopped. Scalp clonality and the number of expanded CD8+ clones among the top 100 scalp clones were significantly decreased by tofacitinib.

As regards this clone: This clone's antigen is unknown. No base quality information exists; no much larger clone differs at one position.

The library was obtained by the immunoSEQ multiplex PCR assay. To provide template for TCR sequencing, every sample had RNA extracted and reverse transcribed into cDNA. SuperScript III was used for first-strand cDNA synthesis, primed with a 2:1 mix of oligo-dT and random hexamers. A synthetic immune receptor repertoire was used to assess amplification bias, and residual bias was removed computationally. The study's own analysis went as follows. Raw reads were preprocessed for error removal, and CDR3 was defined according to IMGT conventions as running from the conserved cysteine to phenylalanine. Clonality was computed by normalizing Shannon entropy by log2 of the number of productive unique TCRs and subtracting the result from 1. Whether scalp clones were CD4 or CD8 was inferred by matching scalp TCRbeta sequences against CD4 and CD8 repertoires sorted from blood. This immuneACCESS table, as held by TCRdb, lists in-frame sequences with V and J called but not all clones. Of the missing ones, under half trace to an unresolved V gene in checked studies; the others have no known cause. V, J and clone size derive from that table, while D and trimming were established from the DNA sequence. Present in this sample are over 150,000 clones, about 53% of which were seen just once. The top ten clonotypes cover about 10% of the sample.

The CDR3 contains 14 residues, cysteine and phenylalanine counted. Only the CDR3 DNA is retained, 42 bases long and in frame from the first base. V loses 1 base of germline sequence and J loses 5 bases, and the interval between the two ends is 12 bases. CDR1 is given as SGHTA and CDR2 as FQGNSA, both from the germline V gene. The meaning of the sample's time point label: roughly 24 weeks on oral tofacitinib. The sample's treatment or condition, from its label and the paper: oral pan-JAK inhibitor, 5-10 mg twice daily. Lesional scalp punch biopsies and peripheral blood were obtained from alopecia areata patients. PBMCs were isolated by density centrifugation and stained for CD3, CD4 and CD8, and CD4+ and CD8+ T cells were sorted on a FACSAria.

The chain is assembled from TRBV7-2 and TRBJ2-7; the D gene lacks a confident call. The receptor comes from a human donor with alopecia areata. The sample in question was CD8+ T cells sorted from blood, obtained at week 24, from a patient treated with tofacitinib. Read as DNA, the sequence is TGTGCCAGCAGCTTAGAAGTTATGGTCGACGAGCAGTACTTC. It encodes CASSLEVMVDEQYF.